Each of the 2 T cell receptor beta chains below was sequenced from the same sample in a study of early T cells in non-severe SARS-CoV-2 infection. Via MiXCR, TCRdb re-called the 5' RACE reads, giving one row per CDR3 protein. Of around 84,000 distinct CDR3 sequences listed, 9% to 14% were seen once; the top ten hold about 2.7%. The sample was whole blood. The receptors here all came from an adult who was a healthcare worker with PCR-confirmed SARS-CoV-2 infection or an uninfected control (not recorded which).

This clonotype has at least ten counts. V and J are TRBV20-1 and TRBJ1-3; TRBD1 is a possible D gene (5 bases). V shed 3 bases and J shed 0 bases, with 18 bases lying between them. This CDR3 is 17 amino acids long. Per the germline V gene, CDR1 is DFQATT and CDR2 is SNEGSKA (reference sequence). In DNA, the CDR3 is TGCAGTGCTAGTGGCAGGGAAAGATTTAACTCTGGAAACACCATATATTTT. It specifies CSASGRERFNSGNTIYF.

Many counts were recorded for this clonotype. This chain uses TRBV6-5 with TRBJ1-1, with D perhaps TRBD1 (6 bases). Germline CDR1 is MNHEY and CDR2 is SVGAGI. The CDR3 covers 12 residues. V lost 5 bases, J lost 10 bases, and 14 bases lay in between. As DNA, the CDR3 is TGTGCCAGCAGTGAGGGGGGGGCCGGAGCTTTCTTT. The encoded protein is CASSEGGAGAFF.